This TCR beta chain was observed in a study of T-cell reconstitution after alpha-beta-depleted transplantation in children. The study's findings and limits: As was reported, about two months after transplant, alpha-beta T cells came from several hundred expanded graft clones.

Unique molecular identifiers tagged the TCRbeta library. From the PCR reads, TCRdb called clonotypes with MiXCR, one entry per CDR3 protein. The data show around 200,000 distinct CDR3 sequences, roughly a tenth seen once. CDR3 length equals 14 residues. Germline V gene data show CDR1 as SGHTA and CDR2 as FQGNSA. The ends lost 5 bases at V and 1 base at J; junction bases unmatched: 3. In this sample, this clonotype turned up many times. Its matching antigen is unknown. The clonotype comes from a child in the first two years of life with acute myeloid leukemia, due to receive a stem cell transplant. This sequence joins TRBV7-2 and TRBJ2-5, with 8 bases fitting TRBD1. The sequencing here drew on PBMCs, taken before TCRalphabeta/CD19-depleted stem cell transplant. CDR3 in amino acids: CASSRRGRQETQYF. As DNA, the CDR3 is TGTGCCAGCAGCCGCAGGGGGCGCCAAGAGACCCAGTACTTC. Looking up the rest from reference TRBV7-2 and TRBJ2-5 gives the full variable domain: GAGVSQSPSNKVTEKGKDVELRCDPISGHTALYWYRQSLGQGLEFLIYFQGNSAPDKSGLPSDRFSAERTGGSVSTLTIQRTQQEDSAVYLCASSRRGRQETQYFGPGTRLLVL.